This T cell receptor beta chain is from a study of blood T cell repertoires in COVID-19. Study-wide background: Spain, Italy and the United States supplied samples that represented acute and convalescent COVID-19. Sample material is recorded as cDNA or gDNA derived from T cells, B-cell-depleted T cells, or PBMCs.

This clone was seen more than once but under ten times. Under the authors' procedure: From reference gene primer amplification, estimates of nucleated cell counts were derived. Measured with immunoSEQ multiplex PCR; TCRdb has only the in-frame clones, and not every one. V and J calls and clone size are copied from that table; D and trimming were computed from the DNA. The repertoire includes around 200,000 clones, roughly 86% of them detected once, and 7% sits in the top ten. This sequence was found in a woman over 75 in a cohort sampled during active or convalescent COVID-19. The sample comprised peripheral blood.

The CDR3 protein is CASGRQGNQPQHF. The CDR3 DNA follows: TGTGCTAGTGGTCGGCAGGGCAATCAGCCCCAGCATTTT. The genes are TRBV12-5 and TRBJ1-5; the D is unclear. V shed 5 bases and J shed 2 bases, with 7 bases lying between them. The CDR3 spans 13 residues. The germline V gene has CDR1 LGHNT and CDR2 FRNRAP.